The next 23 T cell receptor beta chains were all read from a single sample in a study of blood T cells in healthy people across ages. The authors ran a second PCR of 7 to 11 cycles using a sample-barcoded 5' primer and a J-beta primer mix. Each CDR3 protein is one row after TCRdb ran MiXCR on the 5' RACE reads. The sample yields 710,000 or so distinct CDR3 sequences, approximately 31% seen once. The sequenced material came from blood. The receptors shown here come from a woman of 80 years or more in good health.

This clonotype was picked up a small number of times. The CDR3 region has the DNA TGCAGTGCTAGAGAGGGGAGCACAGATACGCAGTATTTT. Translating gives CSAREGSTDTQYF. The V gene is TRBV20-1, the J gene TRBJ2-3; D is ambiguous. V was shortened by 0 bases and J by 0 bases, with 4 bases between the two germline ends. The CDR3 runs to 13 residues. Germline CDR1 DFQATT, CDR2 SNEGSKA (reference sequence).

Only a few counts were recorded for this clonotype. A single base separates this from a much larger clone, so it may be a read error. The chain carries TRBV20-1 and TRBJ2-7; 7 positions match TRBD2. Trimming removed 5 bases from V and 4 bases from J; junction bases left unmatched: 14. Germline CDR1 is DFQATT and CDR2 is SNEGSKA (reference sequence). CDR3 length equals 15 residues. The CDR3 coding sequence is TGCAGTGCTCGGGAGGCGTGCCATAACTATTACGAGCAGTACTTC. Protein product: CSAREACHNYYEQYF.

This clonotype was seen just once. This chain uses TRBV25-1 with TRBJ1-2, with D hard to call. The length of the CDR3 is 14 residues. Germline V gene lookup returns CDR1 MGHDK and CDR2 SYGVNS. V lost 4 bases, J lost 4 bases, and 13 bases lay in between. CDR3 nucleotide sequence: TGTGCCAGCAGTGGATCGGCGGCTACCTATGGCTACACCTTC. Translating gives CASSGSAATYGYTF.

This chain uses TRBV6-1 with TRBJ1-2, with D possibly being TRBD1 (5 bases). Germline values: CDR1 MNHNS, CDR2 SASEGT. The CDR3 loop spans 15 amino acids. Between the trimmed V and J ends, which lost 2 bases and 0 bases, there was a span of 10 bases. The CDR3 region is CASSEQDNSNYGYTF. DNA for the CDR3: TGTGCCAGCAGTGAACAGGACAACTCTAACTATGGCTACACCTTC.

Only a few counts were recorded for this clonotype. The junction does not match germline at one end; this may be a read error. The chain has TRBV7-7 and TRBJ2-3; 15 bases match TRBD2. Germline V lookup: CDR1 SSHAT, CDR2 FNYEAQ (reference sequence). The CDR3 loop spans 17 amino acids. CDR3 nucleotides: TGTGCTAGCAGCCGGACTAGCGGGGGGGTCGGCGCAGATACGCAGTATTTT. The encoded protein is CASSRTSGGVGADTQYF.

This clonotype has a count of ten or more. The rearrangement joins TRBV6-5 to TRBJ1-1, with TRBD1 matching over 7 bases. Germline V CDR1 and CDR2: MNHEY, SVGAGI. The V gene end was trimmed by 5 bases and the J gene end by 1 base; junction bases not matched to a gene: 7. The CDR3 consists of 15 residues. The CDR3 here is CASSQTGSRNTEAFF. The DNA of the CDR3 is TGTGCCAGCAGTCAGACAGGGTCCCGGAACACTGAAGCTTTCTTT.

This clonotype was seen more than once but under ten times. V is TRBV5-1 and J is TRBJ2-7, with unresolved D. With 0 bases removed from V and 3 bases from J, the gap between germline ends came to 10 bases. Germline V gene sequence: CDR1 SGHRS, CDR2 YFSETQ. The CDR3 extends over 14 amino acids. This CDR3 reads CASSLGQDLYEQYF. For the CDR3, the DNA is TGCGCCAGCAGCTTGGGGCAGGACCTCTACGAGCAGTACTTC.

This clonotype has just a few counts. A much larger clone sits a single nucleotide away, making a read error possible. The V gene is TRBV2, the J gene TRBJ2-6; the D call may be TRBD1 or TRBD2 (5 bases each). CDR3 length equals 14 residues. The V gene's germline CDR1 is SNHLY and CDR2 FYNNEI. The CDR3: CASRQGTGANVRTF. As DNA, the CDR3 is TGTGCCAGCAGGCAGGGCACCGGGGCCAACGTCCGGACTTTC.

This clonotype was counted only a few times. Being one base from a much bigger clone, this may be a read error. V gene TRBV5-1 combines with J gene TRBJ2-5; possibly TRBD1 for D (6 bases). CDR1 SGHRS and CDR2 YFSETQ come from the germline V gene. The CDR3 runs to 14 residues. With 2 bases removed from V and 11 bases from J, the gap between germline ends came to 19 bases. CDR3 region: CASSFGGQLDGQYF. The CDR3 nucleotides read TGCGCCAGCAGCTTCGGCGGACAGCTGGATGGGCAGTACTTC.

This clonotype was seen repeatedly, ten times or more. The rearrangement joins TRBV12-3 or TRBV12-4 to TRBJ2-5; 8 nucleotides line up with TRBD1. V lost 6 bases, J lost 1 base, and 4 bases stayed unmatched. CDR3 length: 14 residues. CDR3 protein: CASSSDRVQETQYF. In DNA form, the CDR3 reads TGTGCCAGCAGCTCGGACAGGGTCCAAGAGACCCAGTACTTC.

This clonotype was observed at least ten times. CDR3 sequence (DNA): TGCGCCAGCAGCCAAGATGCCAGGGAGGACTATGGCTACACCTTC. It specifies CASSQDAREDYGYTF. This rearrangement joins TRBV4-3 to TRBJ1-2; possibly TRBD1 for D (5 bases). Per germline, CDR1 LGHNA and CDR2 YSLEER. The V end lost 0 bases, the J end lost 3 bases, and 11 bases lay between the germline ends. The CDR3 is 15 amino acids.

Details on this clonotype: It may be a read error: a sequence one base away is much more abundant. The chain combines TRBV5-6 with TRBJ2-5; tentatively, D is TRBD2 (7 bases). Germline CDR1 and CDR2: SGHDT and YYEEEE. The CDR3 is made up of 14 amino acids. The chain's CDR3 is CTSSFGGGEETQYF. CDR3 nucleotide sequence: TGTACCAGCAGCTTTGGGGGGGGCGAAGAGACCCAGTACTTC.

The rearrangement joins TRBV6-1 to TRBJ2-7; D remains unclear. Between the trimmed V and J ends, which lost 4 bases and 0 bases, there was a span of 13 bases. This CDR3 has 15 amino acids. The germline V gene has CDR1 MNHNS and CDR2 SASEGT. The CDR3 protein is CASSVYHDNSYEQYF. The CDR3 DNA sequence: TGTGCCAGCAGTGTCTACCATGATAACTCCTACGAGCAGTACTTC.

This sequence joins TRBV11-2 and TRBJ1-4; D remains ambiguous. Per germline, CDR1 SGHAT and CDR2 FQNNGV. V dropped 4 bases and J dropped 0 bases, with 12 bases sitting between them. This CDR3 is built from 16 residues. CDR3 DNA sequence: TGTGCCAGCAGCTGGGCCAGGACCCCAACTAATGAAAAACTGTTTTTT. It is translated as CASSWARTPTNEKLFF.

CDR3 nucleotides: TGTGCCAGCAGCCTGCCGACTCAGCGGGAGGAGACCCAGTACTTC. It yields the protein CASSLPTQREETQYF. The V gene is TRBV6-2 or TRBV6-3, the J gene TRBJ2-5; TRBD2 matches 8 bases. V lost 6 bases, J lost 5 bases, and 11 bases stayed unmatched. There are 15 residues in the CDR3. Germline V gene data show CDR1 as MNHEY and CDR2 as SVGEGT.

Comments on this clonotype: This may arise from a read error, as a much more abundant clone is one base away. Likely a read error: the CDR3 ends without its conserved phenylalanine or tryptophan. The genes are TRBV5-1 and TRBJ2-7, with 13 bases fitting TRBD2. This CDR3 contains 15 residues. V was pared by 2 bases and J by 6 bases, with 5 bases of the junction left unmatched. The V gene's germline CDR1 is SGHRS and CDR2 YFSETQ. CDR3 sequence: CASSFTSGGAREQYC. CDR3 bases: TGCGCCAGCAGCTTTACTAGCGGGGGGGCCCGCGAGCAGTACTGC.

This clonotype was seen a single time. The CDR3 sequence: CSARDPWRGDEDTDYF. In nucleotides, the CDR3 is TGCAGTGCTAGAGATCCCTGGCGGGGGGACGAAGATACGGACTATTTT. This rearrangement joins TRBV20-1 to TRBJ2-3; 8 nucleotides agree with TRBD2. The CDR3 consists of 16 residues. V was clipped by 0 bases and J by 15 bases; unmatched bases: 20. Germline V gives CDR1 DFQATT, CDR2 SNEGSKA (reference sequence).

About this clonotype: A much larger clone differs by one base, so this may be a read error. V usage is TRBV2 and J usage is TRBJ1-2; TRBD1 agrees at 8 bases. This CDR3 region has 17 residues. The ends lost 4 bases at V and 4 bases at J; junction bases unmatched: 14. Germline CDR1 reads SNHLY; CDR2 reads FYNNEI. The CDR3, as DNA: TGTGCCAGCAGTGGTGGGACCAGGACAGGGCCTTTCTATGGCTACACCTTC. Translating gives CASSGGTRTGPFYGYTF.

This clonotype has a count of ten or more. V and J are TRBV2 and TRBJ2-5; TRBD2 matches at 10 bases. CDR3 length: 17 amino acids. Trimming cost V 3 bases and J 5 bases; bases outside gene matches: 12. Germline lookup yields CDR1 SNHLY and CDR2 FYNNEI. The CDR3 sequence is CASSDLGSSGGAETQYF. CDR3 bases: TGTGCCAGCAGTGATCTAGGTTCGAGCGGGGGGGCGGAGACCCAGTACTTC.

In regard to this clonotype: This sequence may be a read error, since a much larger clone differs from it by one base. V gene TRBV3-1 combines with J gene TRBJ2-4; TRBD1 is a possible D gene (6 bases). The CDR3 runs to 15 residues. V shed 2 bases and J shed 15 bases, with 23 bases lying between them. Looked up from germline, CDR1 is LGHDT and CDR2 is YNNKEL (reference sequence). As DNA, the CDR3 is TGTGCCAGCAGCCAAAGGAGGAACAGGGCCCCCGAGCGGTACTTC. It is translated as CASSQRRNRAPERYF.

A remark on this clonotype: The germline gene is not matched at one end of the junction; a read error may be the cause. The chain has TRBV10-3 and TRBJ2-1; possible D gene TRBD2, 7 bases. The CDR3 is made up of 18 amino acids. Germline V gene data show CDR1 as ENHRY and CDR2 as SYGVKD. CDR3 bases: TGCGCCATCAGTGAGTCGGGGGCGGCTAGCGGTTCCTACAATGAGCAGTTCTTC. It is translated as CAISESGAASGSYNEQFF.

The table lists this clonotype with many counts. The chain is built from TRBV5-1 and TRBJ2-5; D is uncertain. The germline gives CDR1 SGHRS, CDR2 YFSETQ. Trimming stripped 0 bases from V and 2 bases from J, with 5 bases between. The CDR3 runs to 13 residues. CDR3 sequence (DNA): TGCGCCAGCAGCTTGGGGATTCAAGAGACCCAGTACTTC. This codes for CASSLGIQETQYF.

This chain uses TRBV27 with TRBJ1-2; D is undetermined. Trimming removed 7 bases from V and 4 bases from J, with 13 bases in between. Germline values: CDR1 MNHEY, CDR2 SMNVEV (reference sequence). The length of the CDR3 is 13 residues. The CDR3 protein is CASKGGSFYGYTF. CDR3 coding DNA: TGTGCCAGCAAGGGAGGGTCCTTCTATGGCTACACCTTC.